This TCR beta chain was observed in a study of CD8+CD57+ T cells in acquired aplastic anemia. Individuals selected for sequencing had exhibited CD8+CD57+ cell expansion on flow cytometry. All patients had severe acquired aplastic anemia. Genomic DNA constituted the template upon which TCR beta VDJ and CDR3 profiling was performed. TCRdb re-derived calls from the reads in MiXCR, one entry per CDR3 protein. The table records under 350,000 distinct CDR3 sequences, 56% of them present only once. Germline V gene data show CDR1 as SGHNT and CDR2 as YYREEE (reference sequence). This CDR3 spans 15 amino acids. The V and J ends lost 0 bases and 6 bases, in that order; junction bases with no gene match: 0. To note about this clonotype: The antigen is not known.

Study outcomes and limitations: Over 25 shared CD8+ CDR3s appeared highly expressed within patients' immunodominant clones.

The rearrangement links TRBV5-4 to TRBJ2-2; 12 bases are a match to TRBD2. Sample: sorted CD4+, CD8+, or CD8+CD57+ T cells (not recorded which) from PBMCs. This clonotype was sampled from a human donor with aplastic anemia. The CDR3 here is CASSLGLAGAGELFF. Written as DNA, the CDR3 is TGTGCCAGCAGCTTGGGACTAGCGGGAGCCGGGGAGCTGTTTTTT.